The 9 T cell receptor beta chains in this list originate from one sample, sequenced in a study of blood T cell repertoires in COVID-19. The protocol was immunoSEQ multiplex PCR, while the TCRdb copy is restricted to in-frame clones and leaves out a portion. The table includes 300,000 to 450,000 clones, about 87% detected once. The source material was PBMCs or T cells enriched from blood (not recorded which). Receptor source: a man between 40 and 49 years old in a cohort exposed to, infected with or recovered from COVID-19 (not recorded which).

The chain has TRBV28 and TRBJ2-5; 9 bases fit TRBD2. Losses at the gene ends were 4 bases for V and 3 bases for J; bases not matched to a gene: 9. Germline CDR1 is MDHEN and CDR2 is SYDVKM. The CDR3 has 16 residues. CDR3 in amino acids: CASSSTASGIKETQYF. The CDR3 nucleotides are TGTGCCAGCAGTTCCACTGCTAGCGGGATTAAAGAGACCCAGTACTTC.

The V gene is TRBV11-3, the J gene TRBJ2-1; D may be TRBD2 (6 bases). The V gene lost 1 base and the J gene lost 0 bases, with 13 bases spanning the gap. This CDR3 has 17 residues. The V gene's germline CDR1 is SGHNT and CDR2 YENEEA. The CDR3, as DNA: TGTGCCAGCAGCTTAGGTAGCGGCCGTACCTCCTACAATGAGCAGTTCTTC. The encoded protein is CASSLGSGRTSYNEQFF.

The chain has TRBV3-1 (or the pseudogene TRBV3-2) and TRBJ2-2; the match to TRBD1 covers 9 bases. The trim removed 4 bases at V and 4 bases at J, leaving 4 bases unmatched. Germline lookup yields CDR1 LGHDT and CDR2 YNNKEL (reference sequence). The CDR3 loop spans 15 amino acids. The CDR3 nucleotides read TGTGCCAGCAGCCGGGACAGGGCCACCACCGGGGAGCTGTTTTTT. The encoded protein is CASSRDRATTGELFF.

With respect to this clone: Other nucleotide sequences from this sample produce the same CDR3. The CDR3 loop reads CASSSLAGATDTQYF. The CDR3 DNA reads TGCGCCAGCAGCTCCTTAGCGGGAGCGACAGATACGCAGTATTTT. V is TRBV5-1 and J is TRBJ2-3; TRBD2 matches at 9 bases. V trimming: 3 bases; J trimming: 3 bases; junction bases outside the gene matches: 5. Germline V gene data show CDR1 as SGHRS and CDR2 as YFSETQ. The CDR3 runs to 15 residues.

The genes are TRBV27 and TRBJ1-5, with D perhaps matching TRBD1 (5 bases). Germline values: CDR1 MNHEY, CDR2 SMNVEV (reference sequence). The ends were cut back, 5 bases at V and 2 bases at J, with 10 bases in the middle. The CDR3 loop spans 14 amino acids. The CDR3 DNA is TGTGCCAGCAGTCTCGACAGCCGCAATCAGCCCCAGCATTTT. Amino acids: CASSLDSRNQPQHF.

The chain has TRBV5-8 and TRBJ1-1; TRBD1 might be the D (5 bases). Trimming pared 4 bases from V and 4 bases from J, leaving 14 bases between. CDR1 and CDR2 from the germline V gene are SGHTS and YDEGEE. CDR3 size: 14 residues. The CDR3 region is CASSPRVLATEAFF. The CDR3 bases are TGTGCCAGCAGCCCCAGGGTTTTGGCCACTGAAGCTTTCTTT.

This sequence joins TRBV27 and TRBJ1-4; weak D call: TRBD1 (6 bases). This CDR3 spans 14 amino acids. The V gene's germline CDR1 is MNHEY and CDR2 SMNVEV (reference sequence). The ends were cut back, 6 bases at V and 10 bases at J, with 18 bases in the middle. CDR3 sequence reads: CASSPNRVQGKLFF. The DNA of the CDR3 is TGTGCCAGCAGCCCAAACAGGGTCCAGGGAAAACTGTTTTTT.

This chain uses TRBV10-1 with TRBJ2-3, with 7 bases lining up with TRBD2. The CDR3 consists of 15 residues. The ends lost 6 bases at V and 1 base at J; junction bases unmatched: 7. Germline V CDR1 and CDR2: WNHNN, SYGVQD (reference sequence). CDR3 DNA: TGCGCCAGCAGCGGGCGGGAGTTGGGCACAGATACGCAGTATTTT. Amino acids: CASSGRELGTDTQYF.

The rearrangement joins TRBV19 to TRBJ1-6, with D possibly TRBD1 on 5 matching bases. Trimming stripped 3 bases from V and 9 bases from J, with 12 bases between. This CDR3 region has 14 residues. Germline-derived CDR1 and CDR2 are LNHDA and SQIVND (reference sequence). CDR3 amino acids: CASSMRQGGSPLHF. Written as DNA, the CDR3 is TGTGCCAGTAGTATGCGGCAGGGCGGTTCACCCCTCCACTTT.